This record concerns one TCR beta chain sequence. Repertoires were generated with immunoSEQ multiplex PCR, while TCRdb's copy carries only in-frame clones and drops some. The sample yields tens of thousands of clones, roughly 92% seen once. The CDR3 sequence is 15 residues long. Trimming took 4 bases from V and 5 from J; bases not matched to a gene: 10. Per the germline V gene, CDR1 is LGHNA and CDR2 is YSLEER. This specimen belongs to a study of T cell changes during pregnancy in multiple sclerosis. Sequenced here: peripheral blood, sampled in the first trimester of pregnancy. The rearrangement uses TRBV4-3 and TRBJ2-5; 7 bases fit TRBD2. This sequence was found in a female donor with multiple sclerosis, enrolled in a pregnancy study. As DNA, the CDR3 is TGCGCCAGCAGCCGTAGCGGGCTCGGAGGGGAGACCCAGTACTTC. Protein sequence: CASSRSGLGGETQYF.